One and the same sample provided the 15 T cell receptor beta chains below, sequenced in a study of T-cell memory formation after mild COVID-19. TCRdb analysed the 5' RACE reads with MiXCR anew, one entry per CDR3 protein. This table has around 250,000 distinct CDR3 sequences, about 16% appearing once. The sample consisted of PBMCs or a T cell subset sorted from them (not recorded which). Receptors originate from an adult woman who had mild COVID-19 (a few samples of this study predate the infection). Cell type and time point are not known.

There are a few counts of this clonotype. The rearrangement joins TRBV11-2 to TRBJ2-2; D might be TRBD1 (5 bases). V was clipped by 2 bases and J by 0 bases, with 10 bases between them. The CDR3 is made up of 16 amino acids. Germline CDR1 SGHAT, CDR2 FQNNGV. Here the CDR3 DNA reads TGTGCCAGCAGCTTAACGACAGACGCGAACACCGGGGAGCTGTTTTTT. It codes for CASSLTTDANTGELFF.

There are a few counts of this clonotype. The rearrangement links TRBV15 to TRBJ2-3, with D perhaps matching TRBD1 or TRBD2 (6 bases each). This CDR3 spans 15 amino acids. The germline gives CDR1 LNHNV, CDR2 YYDKDF (reference sequence). Trimming removed 0 bases at V and 4 bases at J, with 11 bases between. DNA of the CDR3: TGTGCCACCAGCAGAGATATCGGGGGCCCAGATACGCAGTATTTT. Translation: CATSRDIGGPDTQYF.

In its sample, this clonotype was seen a few times. This chain joins TRBV12-3 or TRBV12-4 and TRBJ2-7; possibly TRBD1 for D (6 bases). V lost 6 bases, J lost 5 bases, and 14 bases lay in between. This CDR3 has 13 amino acids. The CDR3: CASRTQGIDEQYF. CDR3 sequence (DNA): TGTGCCAGCAGAACTCAGGGGATAGACGAGCAGTACTTC.

J is TRBJ1-5 and V is TRBV6-1, with D tentatively TRBD1 (6 bases). Germline V CDR1 and CDR2: MNHNS, SASEGT. This CDR3 region has 14 residues. The V end lost 6 bases, the J end lost 0 bases, and 9 bases lay between the germline ends. CDR3 sequence: CASRGTNSNQPQHF. CDR3 in DNA: TGTGCCAGCAGAGGGACAAATAGCAATCAGCCCCAGCATTTT.

The chain uses TRBV5-1 and TRBJ2-7; 7 bases line up with TRBD1. Germline CDR1 SGHRS, CDR2 YFSETQ. The junction had 4 bases not matched to a gene; V was cut back by 3 bases and J by 1 base. This CDR3 is 14 amino acids long. This CDR3 reads CASSSSQGSYEQYF. The DNA of the CDR3 is TGCGCCAGCAGCTCCTCACAGGGGTCCTACGAGCAGTACTTC.

In its sample, this clonotype was seen a few times. The rearrangement uses TRBV6-2 or TRBV6-3 and TRBJ1-3; 8 bases are a match to TRBD1. J gave up 4 bases and V 5 bases, and 10 bases lay outside the gene matches. Germline V CDR1 and CDR2: MNHEY, SVGEGT. The CDR3 totals 16 residues. The CDR3 protein is CASSVGRQGPGNTIYF. Written as DNA, the CDR3 is TGTGCCAGCAGTGTCGGGAGACAGGGGCCGGGAAACACCATATATTTT.

Ten or more counts support this clonotype. This chain uses TRBV12-3 or TRBV12-4 with TRBJ2-1; D perhaps matches TRBD2 (6 bases). The CDR3 is made up of 15 amino acids. The ends were cut back, 4 bases at V and 6 bases at J, with 16 bases in the middle. CDR3 bases: TGTGCCAGCAGTTCAGGGACTCCAGAAACCAATGAGCAGTTCTTC. This gives the protein CASSSGTPETNEQFF.

J is TRBJ1-5 and V is TRBV30; a possible D gene is TRBD1 (5 bases). V was clipped by 1 base and J by 5 bases, with 9 bases between them. Per the germline V gene, CDR1 is GTSNPN and CDR2 is SVGIG (reference sequence). This CDR3 has 13 residues. The CDR3: CAWSGGLYQPQHF. As DNA, the CDR3 is TGTGCCTGGAGTGGGGGACTCTATCAGCCCCAGCATTTT.

This clonotype has only a few counts. The V call is TRBV12-3 or TRBV12-4, the J call TRBJ2-2, with D possibly called TRBD1 or TRBD2 (5 bases each). This CDR3 region has 15 residues. V lost 8 bases to trimming and J lost 5 bases, with 18 bases between them. CDR3 residues: CASSPTDRGTGELFF. The CDR3 DNA reads TGTGCCAGCTCGCCGACAGACCGAGGGACCGGGGAGCTGTTTTTT.

The chain couples TRBV12-3 or TRBV12-4 to TRBJ2-1; D is ambiguous. The CDR3 length is 16 residues. The V end was cut by 2 bases, the J end by 0 bases, with 11 bases between. The CDR3: CASSLRGGPSYNEQFF. The CDR3 DNA is TGTGCCAGCAGTTTACGTGGCGGACCCTCCTACAATGAGCAGTTCTTC.

This clonotype has only a few counts. This chain connects TRBV11-3 to TRBJ1-2; tentatively, D is TRBD1 (5 bases). The CDR3 has 11 residues. Germline values: CDR1 SGHNT, CDR2 YENEEA. V dropped 4 bases and J dropped 9 bases, with 9 bases sitting between them. CDR3 residues: CASSSGRRYTF. In DNA form, the CDR3 reads TGTGCCAGCAGCTCAGGGAGGCGCTACACCTTC.

This clonotype has just a few counts. This chain uses TRBV20-1 with TRBJ2-5; a possible D gene is TRBD1 (6 bases). V lost 6 bases to trimming and J lost 5 bases, with 13 bases between them. Germline V gene data show CDR1 as DFQATT and CDR2 as SNEGSKA (reference sequence). This CDR3 has 12 amino acids. The CDR3 loop reads CSAAGVEETQYF. The CDR3 nucleotides are TGCAGTGCAGCAGGGGTCGAGGAGACCCAGTACTTC.

V usage is TRBV19 and J usage is TRBJ2-1; D may correspond to TRBD1 or TRBD2 (6 bases each). Germline V lookup: CDR1 LNHDA, CDR2 SQIVND (reference sequence). The CDR3 covers 13 residues. V lost 5 bases and J lost 9, with 14 bases in between. For the CDR3, the DNA is TGTGCCAGTAGTTATTTAGGGGGGAGTGAGCAGTTCTTC. Protein sequence: CASSYLGGSEQFF.

The rearrangement joins TRBV24-1 to TRBJ2-1; D is unclear. The ends were cut back, 2 bases at V and 7 bases at J, with 11 bases in the middle. The CDR3 covers 14 residues. Germline V gene sequence: CDR1 KGHDR, CDR2 SFDVKD. In DNA, the CDR3 is TGTGCCACCAGTGATTACATGGACGGAAATGAGCAGTTCTTC. This codes for CATSDYMDGNEQFF.

This clonotype was detected ten times or more. J is TRBJ2-4 and V is TRBV6-5; D gene uncertain. Germline loops: CDR1 MNHEY, CDR2 SVGAGI. This CDR3 region has 15 residues. V was cut by 8 bases and J by 0 bases, with 14 bases left in between. This chain's CDR3 is CASGVSRGAKNIQYF. CDR3 DNA: TGTGCCAGCGGTGTCTCCCGAGGAGCCAAAAACATTCAGTACTTC.